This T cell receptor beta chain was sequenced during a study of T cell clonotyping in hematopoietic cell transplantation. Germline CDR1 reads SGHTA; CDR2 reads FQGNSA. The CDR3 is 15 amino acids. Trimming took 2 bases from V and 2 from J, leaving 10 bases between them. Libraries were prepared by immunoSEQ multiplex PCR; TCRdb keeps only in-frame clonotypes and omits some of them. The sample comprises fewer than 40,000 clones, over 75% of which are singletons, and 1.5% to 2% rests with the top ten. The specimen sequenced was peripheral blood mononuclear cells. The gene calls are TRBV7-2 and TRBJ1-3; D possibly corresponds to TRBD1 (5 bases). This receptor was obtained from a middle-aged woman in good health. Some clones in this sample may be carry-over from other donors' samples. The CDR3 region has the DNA TGTGCCAGCAGCTTAAGCGGGGCGACTGGAAACACCATATATTTT. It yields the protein CASSLSGATGNTIYF.